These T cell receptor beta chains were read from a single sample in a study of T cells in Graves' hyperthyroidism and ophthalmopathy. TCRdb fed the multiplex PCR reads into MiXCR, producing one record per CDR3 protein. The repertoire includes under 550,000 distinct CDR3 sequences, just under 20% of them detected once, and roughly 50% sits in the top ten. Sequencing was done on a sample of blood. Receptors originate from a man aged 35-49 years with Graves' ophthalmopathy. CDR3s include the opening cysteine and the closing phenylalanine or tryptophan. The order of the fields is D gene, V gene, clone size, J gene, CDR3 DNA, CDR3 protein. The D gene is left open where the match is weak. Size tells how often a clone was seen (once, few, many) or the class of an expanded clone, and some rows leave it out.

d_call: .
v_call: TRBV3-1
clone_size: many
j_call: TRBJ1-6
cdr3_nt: TGTGCCAGCAGCCAAGTCCCCGGGAGGAGTTCACCCCTCCACTTT
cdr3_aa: CASSQVPGRSSPLHF

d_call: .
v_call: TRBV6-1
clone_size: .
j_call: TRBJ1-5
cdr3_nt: TGTGCCAGCAGTGCCTCGACACATAGCAATCAGCCCCAGCATTTT
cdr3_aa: CASSASTHSNQPQHF

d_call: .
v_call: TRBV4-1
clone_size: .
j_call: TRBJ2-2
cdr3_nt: TGCGCCAGCAGCCAAGTTAGTCCGACCCTCACCGGGGAGCTGTTTTTT
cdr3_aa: CASSQVSPTLTGELFF

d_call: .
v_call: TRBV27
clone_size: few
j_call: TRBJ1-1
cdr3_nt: TGTGCCAGCAGTTTTTTCGACGGTGCTGAAGCTTTCTTT
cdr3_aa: CASSFFDGAEAFF

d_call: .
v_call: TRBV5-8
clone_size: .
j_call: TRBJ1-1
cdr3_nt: TGTGCCAGCAGCCCCTCGAATGGCGGGAACACTGAAGCTTTCTTT
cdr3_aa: CASSPSNGGNTEAFF

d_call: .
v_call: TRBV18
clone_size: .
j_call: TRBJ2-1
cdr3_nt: TGTGCCAGCTCACCTGCTAACTCCAATGAGCAGTTCTTC
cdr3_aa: CASSPANSNEQFF

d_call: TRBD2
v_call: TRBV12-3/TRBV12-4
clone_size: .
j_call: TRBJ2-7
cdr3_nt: TGTGCCATCATGACTAGCGGGGGCCGCTCCTACGAGCAGTACTTC
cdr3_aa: CAIMTSGGRSYEQYF

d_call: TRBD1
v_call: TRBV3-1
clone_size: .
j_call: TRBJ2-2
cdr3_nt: TGTGCCAGCAGCCTAAGACAGGGGGCGTTTTCCACCGGGGAGCTGTTTTTT
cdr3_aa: CASSLRQGAFSTGELFF

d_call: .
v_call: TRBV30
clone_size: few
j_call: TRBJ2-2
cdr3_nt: TGTGCCTGGAGTGTCGTTCGGGTGGGGGGGGAGCTGTTTTTT
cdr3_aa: CAWSVVRVGGELFF

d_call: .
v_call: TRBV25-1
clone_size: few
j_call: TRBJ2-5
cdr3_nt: TGTGCCAGCAGTGAATTCGGGGGAGAGGATCAAGAGACCCAGTACTTC
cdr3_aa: CASSEFGGEDQETQYF

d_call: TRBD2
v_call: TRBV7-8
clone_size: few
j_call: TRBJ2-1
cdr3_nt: TGTGCCAGCAGCTTATTAGCGGGAGGGCCTACTGAGCAGTTCTTC
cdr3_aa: CASSLLAGGPTEQFF

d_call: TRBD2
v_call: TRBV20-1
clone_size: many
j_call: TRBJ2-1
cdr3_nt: TGCAGTGCTAGAGAACCTAGCGGGATCGATGAGCAGTTCTTC
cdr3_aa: CSAREPSGIDEQFF

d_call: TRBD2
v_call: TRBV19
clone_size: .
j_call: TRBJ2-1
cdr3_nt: TGTGCCAGTAGTATAGATCGGGCGGGGACTAGCGGGAGGGGCCATGAGCAGTTCTTC
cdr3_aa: CASSIDRAGTSGRGHEQFF

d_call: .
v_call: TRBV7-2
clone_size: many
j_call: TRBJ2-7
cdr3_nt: TGTGCCAGCAGCTTAGACCAGTACGAGCAGTACTTC
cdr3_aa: CASSLDQYEQYF

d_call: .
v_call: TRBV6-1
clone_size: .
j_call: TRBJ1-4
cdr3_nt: TGTGCCAGCAGTTGGCGCGGGGTGGAAAAACTGTTTTTT
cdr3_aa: CASSWRGVEKLFF

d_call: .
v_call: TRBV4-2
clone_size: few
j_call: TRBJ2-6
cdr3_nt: TGTGCCAGCAGCCAGGGGACCGCCTCTGGGGCCAACGTCCTGACTTTC
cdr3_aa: CASSQGTASGANVLTF

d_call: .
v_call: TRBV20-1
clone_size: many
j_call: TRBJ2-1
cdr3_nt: TGCAGTGCCATACGGAGCGATGAGCAGTTCTTC
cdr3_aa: CSAIRSDEQFF

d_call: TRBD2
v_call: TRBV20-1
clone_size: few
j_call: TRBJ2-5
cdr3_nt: TGCAGTGCAGTGGCGGGAGGGGGAGAGACCCAGTACTTC
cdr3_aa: CSAVAGGGETQYF

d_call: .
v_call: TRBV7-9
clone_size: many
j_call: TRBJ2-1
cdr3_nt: TGTGCCAGCAGCCCAGGACAGAACCCAGCCTACAATGAGCAGTTCTTC
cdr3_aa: CASSPGQNPAYNEQFF

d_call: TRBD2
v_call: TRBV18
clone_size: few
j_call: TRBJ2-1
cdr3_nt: TGTGCCAGCTCACCACGGATCTTTAGCGGGAGTGGCGGCAATGAGCAGTTCTTC
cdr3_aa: CASSPRIFSGSGGNEQFF

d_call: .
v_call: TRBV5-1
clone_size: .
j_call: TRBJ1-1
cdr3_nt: TGCGCCAGCAGCTTGGGCACTGGTTTTTCGGAAGCTTTCTTT
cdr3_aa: CASSLGTGFSEAFF

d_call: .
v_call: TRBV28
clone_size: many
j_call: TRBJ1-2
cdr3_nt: TGTGCCAGCAGTTGGACGACCGTGTATGGCTACACCTTC
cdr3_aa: CASSWTTVYGYTF

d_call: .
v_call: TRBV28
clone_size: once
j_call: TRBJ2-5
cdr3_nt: TGTGCCAGCAGTTCGAGAGGGACAGAGACCCAGTACTTC
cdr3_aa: CASSSRGTETQYF

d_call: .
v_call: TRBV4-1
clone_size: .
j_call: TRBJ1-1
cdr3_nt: TGCGCCAGCAGCCCAGTTATCTCCCCCAACACTGAAGCTTTCTTT
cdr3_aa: CASSPVISPNTEAFF

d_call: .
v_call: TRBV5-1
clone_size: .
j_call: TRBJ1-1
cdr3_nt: TGCGCCAGCAGCTCCCGCCCCCCAAACACTGAAGCTTTCTTT
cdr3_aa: CASSSRPPNTEAFF

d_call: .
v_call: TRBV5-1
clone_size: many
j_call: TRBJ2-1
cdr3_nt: TGCGCCAGCAGCCCGCGGGGACCGGAAGGTGAGCAGTTCTTC
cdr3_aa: CASSPRGPEGEQFF

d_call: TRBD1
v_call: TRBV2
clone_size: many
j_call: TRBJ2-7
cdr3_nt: TGTGCCAGCAGTCGGGACAGGGTGGGACGCGAGCAGTACTTC
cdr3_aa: CASSRDRVGREQYF

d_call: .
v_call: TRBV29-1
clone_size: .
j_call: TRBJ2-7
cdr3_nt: TGCAGCGTTGTGGTTGAAGGGGGAAGCTACGAGCAGTACTTC
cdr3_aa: CSVVVEGGSYEQYF

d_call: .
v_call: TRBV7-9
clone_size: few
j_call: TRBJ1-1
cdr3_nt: TGTGCCAGCAGCGGCCTTGGACAGCAGGTTGAAGCTTTCTTT
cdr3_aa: CASSGLGQQVEAFF

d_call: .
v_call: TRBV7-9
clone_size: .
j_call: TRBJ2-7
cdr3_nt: TGTGCCAGCAGCTTATCTCTCTCCTACGAGCAGTACTTC
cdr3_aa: CASSLSLSYEQYF

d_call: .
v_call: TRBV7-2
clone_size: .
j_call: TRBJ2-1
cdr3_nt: TGTGCCAGCAGCTTCAGACATATTGAGATTGACAATGAGCAGTTCTTC
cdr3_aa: CASSFRHIEIDNEQFF

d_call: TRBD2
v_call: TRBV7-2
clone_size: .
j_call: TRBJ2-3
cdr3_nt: TGTGCCAGCAGCCCGGCTGGGCGGGAGGGCGTGACAGATACGCAGTATTTT
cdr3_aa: CASSPAGREGVTDTQYF

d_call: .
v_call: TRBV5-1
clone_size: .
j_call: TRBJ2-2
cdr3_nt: TGCGCCAGCAGTGTCGGAGGGCTCAACACCGGGGAGCTGTTTTTT
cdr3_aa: CASSVGGLNTGELFF

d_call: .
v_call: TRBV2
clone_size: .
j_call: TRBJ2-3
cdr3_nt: TGTGCCAGCAGTGATTTTGATACGCAGTATTTT
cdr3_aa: CASSDFDTQYF

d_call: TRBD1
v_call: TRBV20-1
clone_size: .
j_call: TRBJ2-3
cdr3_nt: TGCAGTGCTAGAAGGACAGGGGTCAGGTACACAGATACGCAGTATTTT
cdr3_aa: CSARRTGVRYTDTQYF

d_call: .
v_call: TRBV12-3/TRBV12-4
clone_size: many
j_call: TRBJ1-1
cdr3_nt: TGTGCCAGCAGTAACCGTCAGGGAGGCACTGAAGCTTTCTTT
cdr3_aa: CASSNRQGGTEAFF

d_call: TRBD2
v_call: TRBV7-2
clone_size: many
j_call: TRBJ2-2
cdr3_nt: TGTGCCAGCAGCCCTCGGCAGCGGGAGTTGACCGGGGAGCTGTTTTTT
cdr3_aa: CASSPRQRELTGELFF

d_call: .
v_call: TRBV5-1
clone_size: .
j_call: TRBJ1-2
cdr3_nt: TGCGCCAGCAGCACGGACAGTATATACGGCTACACCTTC
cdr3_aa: CASSTDSIYGYTF

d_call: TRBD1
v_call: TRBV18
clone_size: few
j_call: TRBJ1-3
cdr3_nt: TGTGCCAGCTCACCGGGACAGGGGACGGACACCATATATTTT
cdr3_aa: CASSPGQGTDTIYF

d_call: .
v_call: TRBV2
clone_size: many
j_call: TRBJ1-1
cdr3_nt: TGTGCCAGCAGAGTTACAGGGAGCACTGAAGCTTTCTTT
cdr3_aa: CASRVTGSTEAFF

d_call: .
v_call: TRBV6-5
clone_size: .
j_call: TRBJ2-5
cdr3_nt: TGTGCCAGCAGTTCCCTCGGCGGAACCCAGTACTTC
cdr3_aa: CASSSLGGTQYF

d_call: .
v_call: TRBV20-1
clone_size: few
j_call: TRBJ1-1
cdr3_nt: TGCAGTGCCCCGCGCGGGGGGAACACTGAAGCTTTCTTT
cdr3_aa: CSAPRGGNTEAFF

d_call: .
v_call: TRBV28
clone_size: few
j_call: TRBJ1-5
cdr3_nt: TGTGCCAGCAGTTATCAGTGGAGCAATCAGCCCCAGCATTTT
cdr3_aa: CASSYQWSNQPQHF

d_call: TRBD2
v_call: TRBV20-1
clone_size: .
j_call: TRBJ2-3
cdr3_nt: TGCAGTGGTGAGCGGGGACCTAGCACAGATACGCAGTATTTT
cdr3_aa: CSGERGPSTDTQYF

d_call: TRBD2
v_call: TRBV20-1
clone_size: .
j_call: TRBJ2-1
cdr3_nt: TGCAGTGCTAAACCTAGCGGGTTATACAATGAGCAGTTCTTC
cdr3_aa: CSAKPSGLYNEQFF

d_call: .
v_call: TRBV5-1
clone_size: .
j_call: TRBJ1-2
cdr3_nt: TGCGCCAGCAGCGCAGAGGGGATCGGCTACACCTTC
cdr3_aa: CASSAEGIGYTF

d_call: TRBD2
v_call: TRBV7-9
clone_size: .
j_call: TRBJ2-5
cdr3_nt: TGTGCCAGCAGCTTAGTTTTAGCGGGGCTACAAGAGACCCAGTACTTC
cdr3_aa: CASSLVLAGLQETQYF

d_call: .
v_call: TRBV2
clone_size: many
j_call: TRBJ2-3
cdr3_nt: TGTGCCAGCACCAGTGGAGGAGGGTTAGCAAAGTATTTT
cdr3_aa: CASTSGGGLAKYF